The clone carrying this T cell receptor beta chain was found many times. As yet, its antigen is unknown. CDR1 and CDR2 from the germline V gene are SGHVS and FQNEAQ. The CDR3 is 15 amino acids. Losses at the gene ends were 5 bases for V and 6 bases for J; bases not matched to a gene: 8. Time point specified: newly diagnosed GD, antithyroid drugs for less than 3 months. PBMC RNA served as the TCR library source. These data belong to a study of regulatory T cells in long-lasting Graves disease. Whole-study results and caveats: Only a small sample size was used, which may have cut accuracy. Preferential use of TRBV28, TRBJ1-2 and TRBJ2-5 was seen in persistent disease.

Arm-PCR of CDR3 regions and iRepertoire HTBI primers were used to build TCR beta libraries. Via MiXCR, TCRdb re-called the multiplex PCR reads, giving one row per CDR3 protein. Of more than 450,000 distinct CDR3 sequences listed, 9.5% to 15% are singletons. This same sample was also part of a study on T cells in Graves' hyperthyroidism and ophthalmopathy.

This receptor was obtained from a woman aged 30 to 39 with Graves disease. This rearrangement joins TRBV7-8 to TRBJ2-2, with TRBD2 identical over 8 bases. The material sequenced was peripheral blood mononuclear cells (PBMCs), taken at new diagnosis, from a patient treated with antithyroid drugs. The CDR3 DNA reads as TGTGCCAGCAGCCTGGAAGGGACTAGGGCCGGGGAGCTGTTTTTT. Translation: CASSLEGTRAGELFF.